This record looks at one TCR beta chain sequence and its context. A much larger clonotype is one base distant, so this may be a read error. The CDR3 is 14 amino acids. Trimming pared 4 bases from V and 4 bases from J, leaving 12 bases between. From germline, CDR1 is SGHRS and CDR2 YFSETQ. The data originate from a study of molecular identifiers for immune sequencing clone quantification. With listed TCR primers and previously described methods, bulk TCR libraries were prepared. Each CDR3 protein gets one entry after TCRdb re-called the PCR reads with MiXCR. The sample lists about 65,000 distinct CDR3 sequences, less than 20% occurring once.

Sequencing was carried out using naive CD8+ T cells from blood, with Jurkat cell RNA spiked in. The subset: FACS-sorted CD8+CD4-CCR7+CD45RA+ naive T cells. The chain combines TRBV5-1 with TRBJ2-1; D is unclear. The receptor was derived from a human donor in good health. Some libraries in this study had Jurkat cell RNA spiked in. The DNA for the CDR3 is TGCGCCAGCAGCCCAGGACGGAAATACAATGAGCAGTTCTTC. This gives the protein CASSPGRKYNEQFF.